The 2 T cell receptor beta chains presented below share a single source sample, sequenced in a study of blood T cells in healthy people across ages. Primers used in a second PCR of about 7 to 12 cycles were a sample-barcoded 5' primer and a J-beta primer mix. MiXCR, applied by TCRdb to the 5' RACE reads, yields one record per CDR3 protein. The sample lists around 710,000 distinct CDR3 sequences, roughly 45% occurring once. Sequencing was done on a sample of blood. Receptors were obtained from an older woman in good health.

There are a few counts of this clonotype. The rearrangement links TRBV25-1 to TRBJ2-5, with 10 nucleotides matching TRBD1. The length of the CDR3 is 15 residues. With V trimmed by 3 bases and J by 2 bases, 3 bases remained unmatched. Germline-derived CDR1 and CDR2 are MGHDK and SYGVNS. CDR3 loop: CASSEGQGKQETQYF. The DNA of the CDR3 is TGTGCCAGCAGTGAGGGACAGGGGAAACAAGAGACCCAGTACTTC.

This chain connects TRBV6-2 or TRBV6-3 to TRBJ1-2; no clear D. This CDR3 contains 12 residues. V dropped 5 bases and J dropped 12 bases, with 16 bases sitting between them. Germline lookup yields CDR1 MNHEY and CDR2 SVGEGT. CDR3 DNA sequence: TGTGCCAGCAGTCGGTCCGGTGCGGTTGACACCTTC. It translates to CASSRSGAVDTF.